This entry describes one T cell receptor (beta chain). What it binds is unknown. Germline and junction disagree at one end, which may indicate a read error. This CDR3 comprises 16 residues. Preparation of the TCRbeta library used unique molecular identifiers. A single record per CDR3 protein comes from TCRdb applying MiXCR to the PCR reads. Among around 800,000 distinct CDR3 sequences listed, roughly 15% were seen once. The data stem from a study of T-cell reconstitution after alpha-beta-depleted transplantation in children. General study findings and limits: Reports say that about two months after transplant, the alpha-beta T cells came out of several hundred graft clones that had expanded.

Sequences were derived from PBMCs, mostly from graft donor cells, sampled 360 days after TCRalphabeta/CD19-depleted stem cell transplant. The origin of this receptor is a male patient aged 10 to 17 who had a stem cell transplant for acute lymphoblastic leukemia, so the T cells may come from the graft donor. The rearrangement joins TRBV12-3 or TRBV12-4 to TRBJ1-2; D not resolved. The CDR3 bases are TGTGCCAGCAGTTTAGGCATAGGCCCCCCTTCCTATGGCTCCACCTTC. Amino acids: CASSLGIGPPSYGSTF.